Shown below are 29 T cell receptor beta chains from a single sample sequenced in a study of blood T cells in healthy people across ages. Through a sample-barcoded 5' primer and a J-beta primer mix, a second PCR was run for 7 to 11 cycles. TCRdb passed the 5' RACE reads through MiXCR, listing each CDR3 protein once. The profile covers about 1.1 million distinct CDR3 sequences, with more than 30% appearing a single time and under 15% taken by the ten largest. Specimen: blood. These receptors all stem from a man aged 18 to 35 in good health.

The chain combines TRBV24-1 with TRBJ1-5; unclear D gene. With 5 bases removed from V and 0 bases from J, the gap between germline ends came to 7 bases. The CDR3 sequence is 14 residues long. Germline CDR1 reads KGHDR; CDR2 reads SFDVKD. CDR3 nucleotide sequence: TGTGCCACCAGTGCGGGGAATAGCAATCAGCCCCAGCATTTT. This encodes CATSAGNSNQPQHF.

The V and J genes are TRBV7-9 and TRBJ1-2, with 8 bases matching TRBD1. Germline loops: CDR1 SEHNR, CDR2 FQNEAQ (reference sequence). The CDR3 runs 16 residues. V lost 5 bases, J lost 2 bases, and 10 bases stayed unmatched. CDR3 nucleotide sequence: TGTGCCAGCAGCCAAGGCCCGGGACAGGCGAACTATGGCTACACCTTC. Amino acid sequence: CASSQGPGQANYGYTF.

This clonotype was observed at least ten times. The rearrangement joins TRBV29-1 to TRBJ1-2; no firm D call. Germline V lookup: CDR1 SQVTM, CDR2 ANQGSEA. The CDR3 totals 12 residues. V was trimmed by 1 base and J by 5 bases, leaving 8 bases between them. In DNA, the CDR3 is TGCAGCGTTGAAGCCACCGAATATGGCTACACCTTC. Amino acid sequence: CSVEATEYGYTF.

This clonotype was seen only once. This CDR3 reads CASSLYGGTTNEKLFF. The CDR3 DNA sequence: TGTGCCAGCAGCTTATACGGGGGAACAACTAATGAAAAACTGTTTTTT. The chain joins TRBV7-6 to TRBJ1-4; D may be TRBD1 (5 bases). From germline, CDR1 is SGHVS and CDR2 FNYEAQ. The CDR3 is 16 amino acids. Trimming pared 2 bases from V and 0 bases from J, leaving 10 bases between.

J is TRBJ1-1 and V is TRBV15; no firm D call. The V end lost 6 bases, the J end lost 1 base, and 12 bases lay between the germline ends. The CDR3 is 14 residues long. Germline-derived CDR1 and CDR2 are LNHNV and YYDKDF (reference sequence). The CDR3 sequence is CATSLIRGNTEAFF. The CDR3 DNA follows: TGTGCCACCAGTCTGATACGGGGGAACACTGAAGCTTTCTTT. The whole variable domain, remainder taken from reference TRBV15 and TRBJ1-1, is DAMVIQNPRYQVTQFGKPVTLSCSQTLNHNVMYWYQQKSSQAPKLLFHYYDKDFNNEADTPDNFQSRRPNTSFCFLDIRSPGLGDTAMYLCATSLIRGNTEAFFGQGTRLTVV.

V and J are TRBV2 and TRBJ2-1; 9 nucleotides match TRBD1. Germline CDR1 is SNHLY and CDR2 is FYNNEI. The CDR3 loop spans 13 amino acids. After removal of 6 bases from V and 10 bases from J, the junction contained 7 bases not matched to a gene. CDR3 DNA: TGTGCCAGCAGCGGGAGTACAGGGGGCGAGCAGTTCTTC. Amino acids: CASSGSTGGEQFF.

This clonotype was seen only a few times. The chain combines TRBV7-6 with TRBJ2-5; tentative D call: TRBD1 (6 bases). CDR1 is SGHVS, CDR2 FNYEAQ, per germline. The CDR3 runs 15 residues. Trimming removed 5 bases at V and 5 bases at J, with 18 bases between. In nucleotides, the CDR3 is TGTGCCAGCAGCGTCACAGGGCTACTTTCTGAGACCCAGTACTTC. Protein product: CASSVTGLLSETQYF.

This clonotype was detected only a few times. The chain combines TRBV27 with TRBJ1-5; D might be TRBD1 (6 bases). V was shortened by 3 bases and J by 6 bases, with 15 bases between the two germline ends. Germline assignment: CDR1 MNHEY and CDR2 SMNVEV (reference sequence). CDR3 size: 15 residues. The CDR3 loop is CASSFRGGRGQPQHF. The CDR3 DNA is TGTGCCAGCAGTTTTAGGGGGGGCAGAGGTCAGCCCCAGCATTTT.

This clonotype was picked up a small number of times. V gene TRBV10-3 combines with J gene TRBJ2-1; D is perhaps TRBD1 (8 bases). Deletions cut 6 bases from V and 5 bases from J, with 14 bases between. Germline CDR1 ENHRY, CDR2 SYGVKD. The CDR3 totals 14 residues. As DNA, the CDR3 is TGTGCCATCAGGACAGGGGACTACCACAATGAGCAGTTCTTC. Translated, it gives CAIRTGDYHNEQFF.

This chain links TRBV6-5 with TRBJ2-1; weak D call: TRBD1 (5 bases). With 2 bases removed from V and 4 bases from J, the gap between germline ends came to 12 bases. The CDR3 spans 15 residues. The germline gives CDR1 MNHEY, CDR2 SVGAGI. The CDR3 coding sequence is TGTGCCAGCAGTTACGGGGCAGGGCGATACAATGAGCAGTTCTTC. Amino acid sequence: CASSYGAGRYNEQFF.

This clonotype was counted only a few times. The V gene is TRBV19, the J gene TRBJ2-1; the match to TRBD2 covers 10 bases. CDR1 LNHDA and CDR2 SQIVND come from the germline V gene (reference sequence). The CDR3 is made up of 15 amino acids. The V and J ends lost 4 bases and 4 bases, in that order; junction bases with no gene match: 4. In nucleotides, the CDR3 is TGTGCCAGTAGTAGTCTAGCGGGAGTATACAATGAGCAGTTCTTC. Protein product: CASSSLAGVYNEQFF.

This clonotype turned up a few times. The V and J genes are TRBV2 and TRBJ1-2; 10 nucleotides agree with TRBD1. This CDR3 spans 17 amino acids. Germline CDR1 SNHLY, CDR2 FYNNEI. After removal of 5 bases from V and 6 bases from J, the junction contained 15 bases not matched to a gene. The CDR3, as DNA: TGTGCCAGCAGTCCAACTCCGGGACAGGGGTTCGATGATGGCTACACCTTC. Amino acids: CASSPTPGQGFDDGYTF.

CDR3 sequence: CASSLTSGGRNNEQFF. The CDR3 bases are TGTGCCAGCAGCCTGACTAGCGGGGGCCGAAACAATGAGCAGTTCTTC. The chain recombines TRBV13 with TRBJ2-1, with TRBD2 identical over 12 bases. The CDR3 spans 16 residues. V dropped 5 bases and J dropped 5; count of bases not matched to a gene: 7. The germline CDR1 and CDR2 sequences are PRHDT and FYEKMQ (reference sequence).

The rearrangement links TRBV12-3 or TRBV12-4 to TRBJ2-4, with D perhaps matching TRBD2 (5 bases). The V end was cut by 5 bases, the J end by 13 bases, with 24 bases between. The length of the CDR3 is 15 residues. The chain's CDR3 is CASSPRPSSDNEQYF. CDR3 nucleotide sequence: TGTGCCAGCAGTCCAAGACCTAGCTCCGACAATGAGCAGTACTTC.

The V call is TRBV2, the J call TRBJ2-3, with D perhaps TRBD1 or TRBD2 (5 bases each). The germline V gene has CDR1 SNHLY and CDR2 FYNNEI. Deletions cut 3 bases from V and 4 bases from J, with 8 bases between. This CDR3 contains 13 residues. For the CDR3, the DNA is TGTGCCAGCAGTGATGTGGGGGCAGATACGCAGTATTTT. This encodes CASSDVGADTQYF. Supplemented by reference TRBV2 and TRBJ2-3, the full variable domain reads EPEVTQTPSHQVTQMGQEVILRCVPISNHLYFYWYRQILGQKVEFLVSFYNNEISEKSEIFDDQFSVERPDGSNFTLKIRSTKLEDSAMYFCASSDVGADTQYFGPGTRLTVL.

The CDR3, as DNA: TGTGCCAGCACAAACAGGGCCGGCGGCTACACCTTC. Translating gives CASTNRAGGYTF. The rearrangement uses TRBV27 and TRBJ1-2; the D gene is possibly TRBD1 (6 bases). Deletions cut 7 bases from V and 8 bases from J, with 14 bases between. This CDR3 has 12 amino acids. Germline V gives CDR1 MNHEY, CDR2 SMNVEV (reference sequence).

This clonotype showed up just a few times. The V and J genes are TRBV2 and TRBJ1-5; TRBD1 matches 10 bases. The CDR3 extends over 15 amino acids. The germline CDR1 and CDR2 sequences are SNHLY and FYNNEI. V trimming: 6 bases; J trimming: 4 bases; junction bases outside the gene matches: 6. The DNA for the CDR3 is TGTGCCAGCAGCCGCAGGACAGGGGGGAATCAGCCCCAGCATTTT. This translates into CASSRRTGGNQPQHF.

The gene calls are TRBV6-2 or TRBV6-3 and TRBJ2-2, with 7 bases aligning to TRBD2. CDR3 length: 16 amino acids. The V gene end was trimmed by 6 bases and the J gene end by 1 base; junction bases not matched to a gene: 8. The germline CDR1 and CDR2 sequences are MNHEY and SVGEGT. In nucleotides, the CDR3 is TGTGCCAGCAGCCTCGGACTAGGACTGAACACCGGGGAGCTGTTTTTT. It yields the protein CASSLGLGLNTGELFF.

This chain connects TRBV14 to TRBJ1-1, with D tentatively TRBD1 (6 bases). Germline loops: CDR1 SGHDN, CDR2 FVKESK. Deletions cut 3 bases from V and 4 bases from J, with 18 bases between. This CDR3 is 16 amino acids long. The chain's CDR3 is CASSHEEGVESTEAFF. The DNA of the CDR3 is TGTGCCAGCAGCCATGAGGAGGGGGTAGAATCCACTGAAGCTTTCTTT.

The genes are TRBV20-1 and TRBJ2-1; D could derive from TRBD1 or TRBD2 (5 bases each). V was trimmed by 5 bases and J by 5 bases, leaving 19 bases between them. CDR3 length: 15 residues. CDR1 and CDR2 from the germline V gene are DFQATT and SNEGSKA (reference sequence). CDR3 amino acids: CSAFLRDRHNNEQFF. CDR3 sequence (DNA): TGCAGTGCTTTCCTCCGGGACCGCCATAACAATGAGCAGTTCTTC.

The J gene is TRBJ2-3, the V gene TRBV7-2, with 8 bases aligning to TRBD1. Germline V lookup: CDR1 SGHTA, CDR2 FQGNSA. The CDR3 contains 16 residues. V lost 3 bases to trimming and J lost 3 bases; unmatched junction nucleotides: 8. CDR3 DNA sequence: TGTGCCAGCAGCTTCCAGGGGGCGACGGTAACAGATACGCAGTATTTT. This codes for CASSFQGATVTDTQYF.

The rearrangement joins TRBV5-1 to TRBJ2-2, with D maybe TRBD2 (6 bases). Looked up from germline, CDR1 is SGHRS and CDR2 is YFSETQ. CDR3 length: 15 amino acids. The V gene lost 2 bases and the J gene lost 6 bases, with 14 bases spanning the gap. CDR3 in DNA: TGCGCCAGCAGCTTACGGGACTTTGAGTCCGGGGAGCTGTTTTTT. Protein product: CASSLRDFESGELFF.

The V call is TRBV9, the J call TRBJ2-2, with 8 bases that match TRBD2. V trimming: 0 bases; J trimming: 6 bases; junction bases outside the gene matches: 4. Germline CDR1 and CDR2: SGDLS and YYNGEE. There are 15 residues in the CDR3. CDR3 region: CASSVVTSGAGELFF. The CDR3 DNA reads TGTGCCAGCAGCGTAGTAACTAGCGGAGCCGGGGAGCTGTTTTTT.

Turning to this clonotype: This CDR3 fails to terminate in the conserved phenylalanine or tryptophan, so it likely reflects a read error. The chain carries TRBV29-1 and TRBJ2-6, with D perhaps given as TRBD1 or TRBD2 (7 bases each). The germline V and J ends were trimmed by 4 bases and 0 bases, with 19 bases remaining between them. CDR1 SQVTM and CDR2 ANQGSEA come from the germline V gene. CDR3 length equals 18 residues. CDR3 sequence reads: CSVGEGDSYNSGANVLTL. The CDR3 DNA follows: TGCAGCGTTGGGGAGGGGGACAGTTATAACTCTGGGGCCAACGTCCTGACTCTC.

This clonotype has at least ten counts. This chain uses TRBV6-5 with TRBJ1-2; the match to TRBD1 covers 7 bases. Germline assignment: CDR1 MNHEY and CDR2 SVGAGI. V gave up 6 bases and J gave up 8 bases; unmatched junction bases: 9. This CDR3 contains 13 residues. The CDR3 DNA is TGTGCCAGCAGCCCCACAGGGGTATACGGCTACACCTTC. Its translation: CASSPTGVYGYTF.

This sequence joins TRBV6-6 and TRBJ2-5; D possibly uses TRBD1 or TRBD2 (5 bases each). The ends were cut back, 0 bases at V and 4 bases at J, with 18 bases in the middle. The CDR3 sequence is 17 residues long. From germline, CDR1 is MNHNY and CDR2 SVGAGI (reference sequence). CDR3: CASSYSSPAEGSETQYF. CDR3 sequence (DNA): TGTGCCAGCAGTTACTCATCTCCCGCAGAGGGGTCAGAGACCCAGTACTTC.

The chain uses TRBV5-1 and TRBJ2-1; D possibly uses TRBD1 or TRBD2 (5 bases each). V was shortened by 9 bases and J by 4 bases, with 29 bases between the two germline ends. Germline CDR1 is SGHRS and CDR2 is YFSETQ. This CDR3 is 18 amino acids long. DNA of the CDR3: TGCGCCAACAGTTCGGGACGTAGTCTAGCCGTCTCTTACAATGAGCAGTTCTTC. It translates to CANSSGRSLAVSYNEQFF.

This clonotype was observed at least ten times. The rearrangement uses TRBV20-1 and TRBJ1-5; a weak D match, TRBD1 (6 bases). The V gene lost 0 bases and the J gene lost 4 bases, with 13 bases spanning the gap. CDR3 length equals 15 residues. Germline CDR1 DFQATT, CDR2 SNEGSKA (reference sequence). The CDR3 DNA follows: TGCAGTGCTAGAGATACAGGGTTGGGGAATCAGCCCCAGCATTTT. Translation: CSARDTGLGNQPQHF.

This chain uses TRBV20-1 with TRBJ2-3; TRBD2 might be the D (5 bases). CDR1 is DFQATT, CDR2 SNEGSKA, per germline (reference sequence). This CDR3 comprises 14 residues. V was cut by 3 bases and J by 2 bases, with 12 bases left in between. The CDR3 DNA reads as TGCAGTGCTAGTTCGGCTAGCAACACAGATACGCAGTATTTT. Translation: CSASSASNTDTQYF.